These 9 T cell receptor beta chains share one sample of origin, sequenced in a study of CD8+ T cells in alopecia areata. This sample's treatment: oral pan-JAK inhibitor, 5-10 mg twice daily. RNA was extracted and reverse transcribed into cDNA as the sequencing template. Sequenced by immunoSEQ multiplex PCR; TCRdb stores in-frame clones only, minus some. The sample gives 100,000 to 150,000 clones, roughly 55% of which show up once; under 7.5% is in the top ten. Sample: CD4+ T cells sorted from blood, taken at week 4, from a patient treated with tofacitinib. Receptors originate from a human donor with alopecia areata.

The CDR3 sequence is CASSPARVADTQYF. In nucleotides, the CDR3 is TGTGCCAGCAGCCCGGCCCGAGTTGCAGATACGCAGTATTTT. The rearrangement uses TRBV5-4 and TRBJ2-3; D is unclear. V shed 4 bases and J shed 4 bases, with 13 bases lying between them. The length of the CDR3 is 14 residues. Germline V CDR1 and CDR2: SGHNT, YYREEE (reference sequence).

J is TRBJ1-6 and V is TRBV19, with TRBD1 as a possible D gene (6 bases). Trimming removed 10 bases from V and 7 bases from J, with 14 bases in between. This CDR3 is built from 13 residues. Germline CDR1 reads LNHDA; CDR2 reads SQIVND (reference sequence). The CDR3 region is CATRGSLNSPLHF. The CDR3 nucleotides are TGTGCCACCAGGGGAAGCCTCAATTCACCCCTCCACTTT.

The chain joins TRBV4-2 to TRBJ2-1, with 8 nucleotides matching TRBD2. Germline V lookup: CDR1 LGHNA, CDR2 YNFKEQ. V gave up 1 base and J gave up 8 bases; unmatched junction bases: 13. The CDR3 totals 17 residues. The CDR3 nucleotides read TGTGCCAGCAGCCAAGGAAGGACCGGGGGGGCTCGCGATGAGCAGTTCTTC. It codes for CASSQGRTGGARDEQFF.

The chain is built from TRBV4-1 and TRBJ2-2; no firm D call. V was cut by 2 bases and J by 7 bases, with 8 bases left in between. CDR3 length: 13 residues. Germline V lookup: CDR1 MGHRA, CDR2 YSYEKL. CDR3 protein: CASSQLQFGELFF. DNA for the CDR3: TGCGCCAGCAGCCAACTTCAATTCGGGGAGCTGTTTTTT.

J is TRBJ2-2 and V is TRBV30, with a tentative D call TRBD2 (5 bases). With 0 bases removed from V and 6 bases from J, the gap between germline ends came to 20 bases. In germline, CDR1 is GTSNPN, CDR2 SVGIG (reference sequence). The CDR3 is 17 amino acids. CDR3 region: CAWSVVSFGVVAGELFF. The CDR3 DNA is TGTGCCTGGAGTGTAGTGTCGTTCGGGGTTGTCGCCGGGGAGCTGTTTTTT. The full variable domain, with the rest looked up from reference TRBV30 and TRBJ2-2, is SQTIHQWPATLVQPVGSPLSLECTVEGTSNPNLYWYRQAAGRGLQLLFYSVGIGQISSEVPQNLSASRPQDRQFILSSKKLLLSDSGFYLCAWSVVSFGVVAGELFFGEGSRLTVL.

This clone was counted between two and nine times. The V call is TRBV7-3, the J call TRBJ2-2, with D hard to call. Germline CDR1 reads SGHTA; CDR2 reads FQGTGA. V lost 5 bases and J lost 6, with 7 bases in between. The CDR3 runs 12 residues. Written as DNA, the CDR3 is TGTGCCAGCAGCCTACTGGCCGGGGAGCTGTTTTTT. This encodes CASSLLAGELFF.

The CDR3 nucleotides are TGTGCCAGCAGTTTATATGGGGAGGCTGGAAACACCATATATTTT. Translating gives CASSLYGEAGNTIYF. V gene TRBV27 combines with J gene TRBJ1-3; D not certain. The germline CDR1 and CDR2 sequences are MNHEY and SMNVEV (reference sequence). The CDR3 contains 15 residues. Trimming left V 1 base short and J 2 bases short, with 9 bases between.

The chain is built from TRBV5-6 and TRBJ2-1; 8 nucleotides match TRBD2. Germline CDR1 is SGHDT and CDR2 is YYEEEE. Trimming took 4 bases from V and 6 from J; bases not matched to a gene: 6. The CDR3 has 14 residues. The CDR3 bases are TGTGCCAGCAGCATCGCCGGGACTAGCAATGAGCAGTTCTTC. As protein: CASSIAGTSNEQFF.

The CDR3 sequence: CASSAGLAGANEQFF. The CDR3 coding sequence is TGTGCCAGCAGCGCGGGACTAGCGGGGGCAAATGAGCAGTTCTTC. This chain connects TRBV9 to TRBJ2-1; 14 bases match TRBD2. Germline V gene lookup returns CDR1 SGDLS and CDR2 YYNGEE. Trimming took 3 bases from V and 7 from J; bases not matched to a gene: 3. The CDR3 is 15 amino acids. Full variable domain (remainder filled in from reference TRBV9 and TRBJ2-1): DSGVTQTPKHLITATGQRVTLRCSPRSGDLSVYWYQQSLDQGLQFLIQYYNGEERAKGNILERFSAQQFPDLHSELNLSSLELGDSALYFCASSAGLAGANEQFFGPGTRLTVL.